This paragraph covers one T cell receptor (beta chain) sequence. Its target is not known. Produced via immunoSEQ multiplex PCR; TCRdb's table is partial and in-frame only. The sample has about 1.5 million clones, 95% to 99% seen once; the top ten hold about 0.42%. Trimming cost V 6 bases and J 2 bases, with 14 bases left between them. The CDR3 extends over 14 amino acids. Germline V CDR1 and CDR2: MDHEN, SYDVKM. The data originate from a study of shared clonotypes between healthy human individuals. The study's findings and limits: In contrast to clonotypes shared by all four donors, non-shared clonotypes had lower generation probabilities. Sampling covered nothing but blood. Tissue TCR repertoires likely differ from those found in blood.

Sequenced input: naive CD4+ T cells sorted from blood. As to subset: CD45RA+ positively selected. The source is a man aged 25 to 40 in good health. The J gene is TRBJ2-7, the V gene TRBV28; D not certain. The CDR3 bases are TGTGCCAGCAGGGCAGACCTCGCGGCCTACGAGCAGTACTTC. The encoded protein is CASRADLAAYEQYF. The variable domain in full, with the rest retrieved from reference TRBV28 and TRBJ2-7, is DVKVTQSSRYLVKRTGEKVFLECVQDMDHENMFWYRQDPGLGLRLIYFSYDVKMKEKGDIPEGYSVSREKKERFSLILESASTNQTSMYLCASRADLAAYEQYFGPGTRLTVT.